The 5 T cell receptor beta chains presented below share a single source sample, sequenced in a study of post-analysis software for immune sequencing data (dated by TCRdb to about 2015). These receptors have no identified antigens. Broader findings and caveats from the paper: Patients showed significantly higher frequencies than controls for roughly five TRBV segments, among them TRBV5-6, TRBV5-1 and TRBV20-1.

The library was prepared using PCR. Sequencing instrument: Illumina HiSeq 2500. Unique molecular identifiers were incorporated into TCR beta cDNA libraries to reduce PCR and sequencing biases. TCRdb passed the public sequencing reads through fastp at Q25 and MiXCR, retaining productive beta sequences. Rows merge per CDR3 protein into single entries with the most common DNA and genes. The sample table lists roughly 620,000 distinct CDR3 sequences, roughly 46% of them with a count of one. More than 1.5% of the sample lies in the top ten. Sequencing was carried out using blood. These TCRs come from a girl aged 10 to 17 with multiple sclerosis.

The chain carries TRBV7-2 and TRBJ2-7; D gene unclear. CDR3 size: 13 residues. V lost 5 bases to trimming and J lost 7 bases, with 15 bases between them. Germline V lookup: CDR1 SGHTA, CDR2 FQGNSA. CDR3 protein: CASSRTRAEEQYF. The CDR3 DNA sequence: TGTGCCAGCAGCAGGACCCGCGCCGAAGAGCAGTACTTC.

The chain joins TRBV4-1 to TRBJ1-2, with unresolved D. V was trimmed by 5 bases and J by 1 base, leaving 17 bases between them. CDR3 length: 16 residues. Germline CDR1 reads MGHRA; CDR2 reads YSYEKL. Here the CDR3 DNA reads TGCGCCAGCAGCTCCAAACGACTTACCTTTAACTATGGCTACACCTTC. It codes for CASSSKRLTFNYGYTF.

Of note for this clonotype: Relative to the germline gene, one junction end is altered; a read error may explain this. The chain is built from TRBV10-3 and TRBJ2-6, with 7 bases fitting TRBD2. Germline CDR1 ENHRY, CDR2 SYGVKD. The CDR3 is 15 amino acids. The CDR3 nucleotides are TGTGCCATCAGTCGCGGGAGTACTGGGGCCAACGTCCCGACTTTC. Its protein product is CAISRGSTGANVPTF.

This clonotype was observed once. The rearrangement joins TRBV9 to TRBJ1-1; no clear D. CDR1 is SGDLS and CDR2 is YYNGEE in the germline V gene. Between the trimmed V and J ends, which lost 3 bases and 0 bases, there was a span of 9 bases. The CDR3 runs 14 residues. The CDR3 spells CASSEQLMNTEAFF. The DNA for the CDR3 is TGTGCCAGCAGCGAACAGCTCATGAACACTGAAGCTTTCTTT. The variable domain in full, with the rest retrieved from reference TRBV9 and TRBJ1-1, is DSGVTQTPKHLITATGQRVTLRCSPRSGDLSVYWYQQSLDQGLQFLIQYYNGEERAKGNILERFSAQQFPDLHSELNLSSLELGDSALYFCASSEQLMNTEAFFGQGTRLTVV.

The rearrangement links TRBV12-3 or TRBV12-4 to TRBJ1-2; 9 bases are shared with TRBD1. This CDR3 region has 14 residues. Trimming at V came to 5 bases and at J to 7 bases, leaving 8 bases not matched to a gene. CDR3 in DNA: TGTGCCAGCAGTCTCGGGACAGGGTTAGGTGGCTACACCTTC. It translates to CASSLGTGLGGYTF.